This T cell receptor (beta chain) was obtained from a study of shared clonotypes between healthy human individuals. Whole-study context: Three plates were used per donor for CD4 naive, three for CD4 memory, two for CD8 naive and one for CD8 memory.

Germline V gene lookup returns CDR1 SGDLS and CDR2 YYNGEE. V dropped 0 bases and J dropped 3 bases, with 16 bases sitting between them. The CDR3 is made up of 16 amino acids. Concerning this clone: Its antigen is undetermined.

Findings and limits, study-wide: Deeper or shallower sequencing was expected to change how clonotypes are shared among donors. Inspection by rarefaction showed sorted-subset sequencing to be incomplete despite large depth. Generation probability values for non-shared clonotypes were lower than those for clonotypes shared by all four donors.

Profiling relied on immunoSEQ multiplex PCR, and the TCRdb table lists in-frame clones only, not all of them. The sample shows 800,000 to 1,200,000 clones, about 84% of them seen only once. The V and J genes are TRBV9 and TRBJ2-7; D possibly matches TRBD1 or TRBD2 (7 bases each). This receptor was identified in a young man in good health. Some clones in this sample may be carry-over from other donors' samples. Sequenced: memory CD4+ T cells from PBMCs. As to subset: CD45RA-negative fraction. The CDR3 sequence is CASSVAGGGSIYEQYF. In nucleotides, the CDR3 is TGTGCCAGCAGCGTAGCAGGGGGAGGGTCAATCTACGAGCAGTACTTC. The variable domain in full, with the rest retrieved from reference TRBV9 and TRBJ2-7, is DSGVTQTPKHLITATGQRVTLRCSPRSGDLSVYWYQQSLDQGLQFLIQYYNGEERAKGNILERFSAQQFPDLHSELNLSSLELGDSALYFCASSVAGGGSIYEQYFGPGTRLTVT.